Each of the 17 T cell receptor beta chains below was sequenced from the same sample in a study of cytomegalovirus exposure and HLA in healthy donors listed by TCRdb under 2017. The library was produced with the immunoSEQ multiplex PCR assay. The multiplex PCR relied on a mix of 60 forward primers for TCR Vbeta segments and 13 reverse primers for TCR Jbeta segments. Entries here come from immuneACCESS through TCRdb and include only in-frame sequences with V and J called. Some clones fail to appear in such tables; in the studies checked, an unresolved V gene covers under half of the shortfall, and the cause of the remainder is unknown. The sample table shows approximately 80,000 clones, and 74% are seen once. The ten largest make up about 22% of the sample. Material: PBMCs. Receptors originate from a young man in good health and CMV-seropositive.

V usage is TRBV7-6 and J usage is TRBJ1-1; maybe TRBD1 (5 bases). This CDR3 has 13 amino acids. Germline lookup yields CDR1 SGHVS and CDR2 FNYEAQ. The germline V and J ends were trimmed by 3 bases and 3 bases, with 8 bases remaining between them. Written as DNA, the CDR3 is TGTGCCAGCAGCTTGAAGGGGTACACTGAAGCTTTCTTT. Its protein product is CASSLKGYTEAFF.

The chain combines TRBV7-9 with TRBJ1-4, with 7 bases lining up with TRBD1. J was trimmed by 8 bases and V by 0 bases; bases with no gene match: 6. This CDR3 has 15 amino acids. CDR1 and CDR2 from the germline V gene are SEHNR and FQNEAQ (reference sequence). CDR3 protein: CASSLALTGDEKLFF. The CDR3 DNA follows: TGTGCCAGCAGCTTAGCATTAACAGGGGACGAAAAACTGTTTTTT.

The J gene is TRBJ2-7, the V gene TRBV7-9, with TRBD1 matching over 8 bases. Germline V CDR1 and CDR2: SEHNR, FQNEAQ (reference sequence). There are 16 residues in the CDR3. V lost 1 base to trimming and J lost 5 bases; unmatched junction nucleotides: 10. This CDR3 reads CASSLEGWTGRDEQYF. CDR3 coding DNA: TGTGCCAGCAGCTTAGAAGGGTGGACAGGGCGAGACGAGCAGTACTTC.

This clone was detected only once. The chain carries TRBV7-6 and TRBJ2-1; D might be TRBD2 (6 bases). This CDR3 region has 15 residues. Trimming took off 7 bases at V and 3 bases at J, with 16 bases between the two ends. CDR1 is SGHVS and CDR2 is FNYEAQ in the germline V gene. The chain's CDR3 is CASTPGGSVYNEQFF. In DNA form, the CDR3 reads TGTGCCAGCACCCCCGGAGGGAGTGTCTACAATGAGCAGTTCTTC.

This chain links TRBV7-2 with TRBJ2-1, with 7 bases lining up with TRBD1. The CDR3 has 12 amino acids. J lost 6 bases, V lost 11 bases, and 7 bases had no gene match. Germline CDR1 SGHTA, CDR2 FQGNSA. DNA of the CDR3: TGTGCCTGTCGACAGGGCGGCAATGAGCAGTTCTTC. Amino acid sequence: CACRQGGNEQFF.

This sequence joins TRBV6-1 and TRBJ2-7; 7 bases match TRBD2. V lost 11 bases and J lost 7; bases outside the gene matches: 2. The germline V gene encodes CDR1 MNHNS and CDR2 SASEGT. The CDR3 is 9 amino acids. CDR3 sequence reads: CASGGEQYF. The CDR3 region has the DNA TGTGCCTCCGGGGGGGAGCAGTACTTC.

V usage is TRBV30 and J usage is TRBJ2-1; 12 positions match TRBD2. CDR1 is GTSNPN, CDR2 SVGIG, per germline (reference sequence). The CDR3 loop spans 15 amino acids. The trim removed 0 bases at V and 6 bases at J, leaving 3 bases unmatched. Here the CDR3 DNA reads TGTGCCTGGAGTGTGACTAGCGGGGGTTTCAATGAGCAGTTCTTC. Residues: CAWSVTSGGFNEQFF.

This CDR3 reads CASRARGHTYEQYF. In DNA form, the CDR3 reads TGTGCCAGCAGAGCGAGAGGGCATACCTACGAGCAGTACTTC. The V call is TRBV2, the J call TRBJ2-7; D might be TRBD2 (5 bases). Germline-derived CDR1 and CDR2 are SNHLY and FYNNEI. Trimming stripped 6 bases from V and 2 bases from J, with 14 bases between. The CDR3 is 14 residues long.

This clone was observed once. The chain recombines TRBV7-2 with TRBJ2-3, with D perhaps TRBD2 (5 bases). The CDR3 runs to 14 residues. V shed 10 bases and J shed 6 bases, with 20 bases lying between them. In germline, CDR1 is SGHTA, CDR2 FQGNSA. The CDR3 sequence is CATTGKTLRDTQYF. In nucleotides, the CDR3 is TGTGCCACTACGGGGAAGACCCTCCGGGATACGCAGTATTTT.

The V call is TRBV4-3, the J call TRBJ2-1, with 9 positions matching TRBD1. V dropped 3 bases and J dropped 8; count of bases not matched to a gene: 2. Germline lookup yields CDR1 LGHNA and CDR2 YSLEER. The CDR3 has 13 amino acids. CDR3 sequence reads: CASSQGQGYEQFF. CDR3 nucleotides: TGCGCCAGCAGCCAGGGACAGGGTTATGAGCAGTTCTTC.

The V call is TRBV10-1, the J call TRBJ1-2, with no clear D. The CDR3 extends over 13 amino acids. Germline assignment: CDR1 WNHNN and CDR2 SYGVQD (reference sequence). The V end was cut by 0 bases, the J end by 8 bases, with 10 bases between. CDR3 loop: CASSESRTEGYTF. CDR3 DNA: TGCGCCAGCAGTGAGTCGAGGACTGAGGGCTACACCTTC.

The chain uses TRBV29-1 and TRBJ2-7; TRBD1 might be the D (7 bases). Trimming shortened V by 4 bases and J by 2 bases, and 12 bases separated the two germline ends. The length of the CDR3 is 13 residues. The V gene's germline CDR1 is SQVTM and CDR2 ANQGSEA. Here the CDR3 DNA reads TGCAGCGTTGGGGGGGACAGCACCTACGAGCAGTACTTC. Encoded protein: CSVGGDSTYEQYF.

The rearrangement joins TRBV9 to TRBJ1-2; D unresolved. This CDR3 region has 15 residues. Per germline, CDR1 SGDLS and CDR2 YYNGEE. V was cut by 6 bases and J by 2 bases, with 17 bases left in between. The CDR3 DNA reads TGTGCCAGCACCCTCGGGGAAGGGATGAACTATGGCTACACCTTC. Its protein product is CASTLGEGMNYGYTF.

V usage is TRBV19 and J usage is TRBJ2-7; perhaps TRBD1 as D (5 bases). The V and J ends lost 5 bases and 3 bases respectively, with 8 bases between them. The CDR3 extends over 12 amino acids. Germline loops: CDR1 LNHDA, CDR2 SQIVND (reference sequence). CDR3 protein: CASSGAFYEQYF. The CDR3 nucleotides are TGTGCCAGTAGTGGGGCTTTCTACGAGCAGTACTTC.

V gene TRBV10-3 combines with J gene TRBJ2-3; tentatively, D is TRBD2 (6 bases). V was clipped by 8 bases and J by 2 bases, with 17 bases between them. This CDR3 region has 15 residues. The germline V gene has CDR1 ENHRY and CDR2 SYGVKD. The CDR3 is CAIVAGLRDTDTQYF. The CDR3, as DNA: TGTGCCATCGTCGCGGGGTTGAGGGACACAGATACGCAGTATTTT.

The V and J genes are TRBV2 and TRBJ2-1; 9 bases fit TRBD2. The CDR3 spans 15 residues. The germline V gene encodes CDR1 SNHLY and CDR2 FYNNEI. The V gene end was trimmed by 4 bases and the J gene end by 2 bases; junction bases not matched to a gene: 3. In DNA, the CDR3 is TGTGCCAGCAGTGTCTCTAGCGGGGCCTACAATGAGCAGTTCTTC. Its translation is CASSVSSGAYNEQFF.

Only a few counts were recorded for this clone. The V gene is TRBV29-1, the J gene TRBJ2-1, with D hard to call. Trimming took off 8 bases at V and 6 bases at J, with 17 bases between the two ends. The CDR3 spans 13 residues. The V gene's germline CDR1 is SQVTM and CDR2 ANQGSEA. CDR3 in amino acids: CSFGRAGANEQFF. In DNA, the CDR3 is TGCAGCTTCGGCAGAGCAGGCGCCAATGAGCAGTTCTTC.